Detailed here is one TCR beta chain. As yet, its antigen is unknown. This specimen belongs to a study of T cell responses to AZD1222 COVID-19 vaccine. Sequenced by immunoSEQ multiplex PCR; TCRdb stores in-frame clones only, minus some. There are roughly 100,000 clones in the sample; roughly 91% occur only once, and 45% lies in the top ten. Study-level points and caveats: Most donors were white British, females outnumbered males, and clonal diversity was possibly underestimated. The span of vaccine-associated CD4 TCRs extended across spike, with dominance at 160-218 and 743-854.

This CDR3 comprises 14 residues. The germline CDR1 and CDR2 sequences are SGDLS and YYNGEE. V was clipped by 0 bases and J by 4 bases, with 10 bases between them. The specimen was peripheral blood, collected on day 0 of AZD1222 vaccination. This TCR derives from an adult in good health. This chain joins TRBV9 and TRBJ1-1; D is uncertain. For the CDR3, the DNA is TGTGCCAGCAGCGTAGGTCCTGTGGGCACTGAAGCTTTCTTT. This encodes CASSVGPVGTEAFF. Full variable domain (remainder filled in from reference TRBV9 and TRBJ1-1): DSGVTQTPKHLITATGQRVTLRCSPRSGDLSVYWYQQSLDQGLQFLIQYYNGEERAKGNILERFSAQQFPDLHSELNLSSLELGDSALYFCASSVGPVGTEAFFGQGTRLTVV.